These 20 T cell receptor beta chains originate from one sample sequenced in a study of cytomegalovirus exposure and HLA in healthy donors. The PCR had 60 Vbeta and 13 Jbeta primers. Profiled with immunoSEQ multiplex PCR; TCRdb holds only in-frame clones, not every one. The table shows roughly 200,000 clones, with 79% occurring only once. The sequenced sample consisted of PBMCs. The receptors shown here come from a woman aged 30 to 39 in good health and CMV-seropositive.

The CDR3 sequence is CASSGSRGNEQFF. For the CDR3, the DNA is TGCGCCAGCAGCGGGAGTAGGGGGAATGAGCAGTTCTTC. The chain is built from TRBV4-3 and TRBJ2-1; possible D gene TRBD1, 6 bases. This CDR3 contains 13 residues. Looked up from germline, CDR1 is LGHNA and CDR2 is YSLEER. The V end lost 5 bases, the J end lost 7 bases, and 12 bases lay between the germline ends.

J is TRBJ2-7 and V is TRBV2; 8 bases are a match to TRBD2. The CDR3 extends over 19 amino acids. Trimming removed 6 bases from V and 0 bases from J; junction bases left unmatched: 19. The germline CDR1 and CDR2 sequences are SNHLY and FYNNEI. The CDR3 nucleotides are TGTGCCAGCAGCGAGAGGGCGGCTAGCGGGCCTACAAGCTCCTACGAGCAGTACTTC. This encodes CASSERAASGPTSSYEQYF.

The V call is TRBV5-1, the J call TRBJ2-5; tentative D call: TRBD1 (6 bases). V dropped 4 bases and J dropped 9 bases, with 19 bases sitting between them. The CDR3 is 14 amino acids. The germline CDR1 and CDR2 sequences are SGHRS and YFSETQ. The CDR3 DNA follows: TGCGCCAGCAGCAACCCAGGGGATCTGGGGGCCCAGTACTTC. It yields the protein CASSNPGDLGAQYF. Variable domain in full (rest from reference TRBV5-1 and TRBJ2-5): KAGVTQTPRYLIKTRGQQVTLSCSPISGHRSVSWYQQTPGQGLQFLFEYFSETQRNKGNFPGRFSGRQFSNSRSEMNVSTLELGDSALYLCASSNPGDLGAQYFGPGTRLLVL.

The J gene is TRBJ2-5, the V gene TRBV7-9, with a possible D match to TRBD2 (5 bases). CDR3 length: 16 amino acids. Germline CDR1 and CDR2: SEHNR and FQNEAQ (reference sequence). The germline V and J ends were trimmed by 2 bases and 0 bases, with 13 bases remaining between them. The CDR3 sequence: CASSLLASSDQETQYF. CDR3 DNA sequence: TGTGCCAGCAGCTTATTAGCTAGCAGTGACCAAGAGACCCAGTACTTC.

The V call is TRBV7-9, the J call TRBJ1-1; 7 positions agree with TRBD1. The ends lost 5 bases at V and 0 bases at J; junction bases unmatched: 6. The CDR3 spans 15 residues. Germline lookup yields CDR1 SEHNR and CDR2 FQNEAQ (reference sequence). The CDR3 region has the DNA TGTGCCAGCAGCCGACCACAGGGGATGAACACTGAAGCTTTCTTT. Translating gives CASSRPQGMNTEAFF.

This clone was seen just once. The CDR3: CASSPDRDKGYGYTF. The CDR3 bases are TGTGCCAGTAGTCCGGACAGGGATAAGGGGTATGGCTACACCTTC. This chain joins TRBV19 and TRBJ1-2; 8 bases align to TRBD1. V was pared by 5 bases and J by 5 bases, with 10 bases of the junction left unmatched. The V gene's germline CDR1 is LNHDA and CDR2 SQIVND (reference sequence). CDR3 length: 15 residues.

The V and J genes are TRBV11-3 and TRBJ2-3; TRBD1 is a possible D gene (5 bases). The V end lost 0 bases, the J end lost 5 bases, and 9 bases lay between the germline ends. The germline V gene has CDR1 SGHNT and CDR2 YENEEA. The CDR3 contains 14 residues. The CDR3 DNA is TGTGCCAGCAGCTTAGATAGGCAGGGAGATACGCAGTATTTT. Residues: CASSLDRQGDTQYF.

The chain couples TRBV18 to TRBJ1-5; TRBD1 aligns across 9 bases. CDR3 length equals 16 residues. Trimming at V came to 3 bases and at J to 5 bases, leaving 8 bases not matched to a gene. Germline V lookup: CDR1 KGHSH, CDR2 LQKENI. The CDR3 nucleotides are TGTGCCAGCTCACCTGCCGGGACAGGGACCGATCAGCCCCAGCATTTT. Its translation: CASSPAGTGTDQPQHF.

The chain joins TRBV9 to TRBJ2-1; 8 bases are shared with TRBD2. This CDR3 is built from 15 residues. Trimming cost V 0 bases and J 6 bases; bases outside gene matches: 5. Germline V gene sequence: CDR1 SGDLS, CDR2 YYNGEE. The DNA for the CDR3 is TGTGCCAGCAGCGTAGACGGCGGGGGGACCAATGAGCAGTTCTTC. Protein: CASSVDGGGTNEQFF.

J is TRBJ2-1 and V is TRBV6-5; no reliable D call. The CDR3 extends over 11 amino acids. Trimming removed 5 bases from V and 4 bases from J, with 3 bases in between. Germline assignment: CDR1 MNHEY and CDR2 SVGAGI. CDR3 residues: CASSQYNEQFF. The DNA of the CDR3 is TGTGCCAGCAGTCAGTACAATGAGCAGTTCTTC.

J is TRBJ2-7 and V is TRBV9, with D uncertain. The germline CDR1 and CDR2 sequences are SGDLS and YYNGEE. The germline V and J ends were trimmed by 4 bases and 0 bases, with 14 bases remaining between them. This CDR3 has 15 residues. The CDR3 region is CASSKTSTPSYEQYF. CDR3 DNA: TGTGCCAGCAGCAAGACATCTACCCCCTCCTACGAGCAGTACTTC.

The CDR3 loop is CAWSATGEEKNTEAFF. The CDR3 nucleotides are TGTGCCTGGAGTGCGACAGGGGAGGAGAAGAACACTGAAGCTTTCTTT. The chain employs TRBV30 and TRBJ1-1, with 8 positions matching TRBD1. Trimming took 1 base from V and 1 from J; bases not matched to a gene: 8. Germline V gene data show CDR1 as GTSNPN and CDR2 as SVGIG (reference sequence). The CDR3 is 16 residues long.

J is TRBJ1-2 and V is TRBV5-1; 8 bases agree with TRBD1. After removal of 0 bases from V and 8 bases from J, the junction contained 9 bases not matched to a gene. This CDR3 has 15 amino acids. Germline-derived CDR1 and CDR2 are SGHRS and YFSETQ. This CDR3 is CASSLGSRGQSGYTF. The DNA for the CDR3 is TGCGCCAGCAGCTTGGGGTCCAGGGGGCAGAGCGGCTACACCTTC. Complete variable domain (other parts from reference TRBV5-1 and TRBJ1-2): KAGVTQTPRYLIKTRGQQVTLSCSPISGHRSVSWYQQTPGQGLQFLFEYFSETQRNKGNFPGRFSGRQFSNSRSEMNVSTLELGDSALYLCASSLGSRGQSGYTFGSGTRLTVV.

A single count supports this clone. The J gene is TRBJ1-4, the V gene TRBV9; D not certain. Trimming shortened V by 0 bases and J by 7 bases, and 13 bases separated the two germline ends. The CDR3 extends over 15 amino acids. The germline gives CDR1 SGDLS, CDR2 YYNGEE. The CDR3 region has the DNA TGTGCCAGCAGCGTAGCGGCCACTCGGGGTGAAAAACTGTTTTTT. Its protein is CASSVAATRGEKLFF.

This clone has a handful of counts. CDR3 DNA sequence: TGTGCCAGCAGTTTATCAGGGGGCAATCAGCCCCAGCATTTT. Translation: CASSLSGGNQPQHF. V gene TRBV27 combines with J gene TRBJ1-5, with D maybe TRBD1 (5 bases). V was trimmed by 0 bases and J by 2 bases, leaving 5 bases between them. The CDR3 loop spans 14 amino acids. Germline V gives CDR1 MNHEY, CDR2 SMNVEV (reference sequence).

The chain employs TRBV5-1 and TRBJ1-6; D gene ambiguous. This CDR3 contains 13 residues. V was cut by 4 bases and J by 4 bases, with 6 bases left in between. From germline, CDR1 is SGHRS and CDR2 YFSETQ. The CDR3 loop is CASSPGYNSPLHF. The CDR3, as DNA: TGCGCCAGCAGCCCGGGGTATAATTCACCCCTCCACTTT.

The chain employs TRBV10-1 and TRBJ2-7; D might be TRBD1 (6 bases). The CDR3 covers 15 residues. Trimming removed 4 bases at V and 3 bases at J, with 16 bases between. Germline CDR1 is WNHNN and CDR2 is SYGVQD (reference sequence). The CDR3 loop reads CASSGPERGSYEQYF. The CDR3 nucleotides read TGCGCCAGCAGTGGACCTGAGAGGGGGAGCTACGAGCAGTACTTC.

The chain employs TRBV7-2 and TRBJ2-5; possible D gene TRBD2, 6 bases. V was shortened by 1 base and J by 5 bases, with 14 bases between the two germline ends. CDR1 and CDR2 from the germline V gene are SGHTA and FQGNSA. The CDR3 is 15 residues long. The CDR3 sequence: CASSLGGTSRETQYF. CDR3 DNA sequence: TGTGCCAGCAGCTTAGGTGGAACTAGCCGGGAGACCCAGTACTTC.

The chain joins TRBV5-1 to TRBJ2-1; possibly TRBD2 for D (5 bases). The V gene lost 0 bases and the J gene lost 7 bases, with 11 bases spanning the gap. The CDR3 is made up of 14 amino acids. CDR1 is SGHRS and CDR2 is YFSETQ in the germline V gene. CDR3: CASSLAGPGNEQFF. For the CDR3, the DNA is TGCGCCAGCAGCTTGGCCGGGCCGGGAAATGAGCAGTTCTTC.

This clone was seen once. The chain is built from TRBV4-1 and TRBJ1-5, with D unresolved. The V end was cut by 0 bases, the J end by 2 bases, with 8 bases between. Germline assignment: CDR1 MGHRA and CDR2 YSYEKL. This CDR3 has 15 residues. The CDR3 region has the DNA TGCGCCAGCAGCCAAGACGGGCGGGGCAATCAGCCCCAGCATTTT. Translated, it gives CASSQDGRGNQPQHF.